What follows are 16 T cell receptor beta chains derived from one specimen sequenced in a study of regulatory T cells in long-lasting Graves disease. Through Arm-PCR of CDR3 regions and iRepertoire HTBI primers, TCR beta libraries were built. Via MiXCR, TCRdb re-called the multiplex PCR reads, giving one row per CDR3 protein. The table lists some 460,000 distinct CDR3 sequences, around 16% of them singletons, with more than 10% in the top ten. Time point defined: newly diagnosed GD, antithyroid drugs for less than 3 months. There was RNA extracted from PBMCs, and the TCR library was made from it. These records were also assigned to another study, of T cells in Graves' hyperthyroidism and ophthalmopathy.

The sequenced sample was peripheral blood mononuclear cells (PBMCs), obtained at new diagnosis, from a patient treated with antithyroid drugs. Receptor source: a middle-aged man with Graves disease.

The V and J genes are TRBV10-3 and TRBJ2-3; D is possibly TRBD1 (6 bases). Germline CDR1 ENHRY, CDR2 SYGVKD. The CDR3 has 14 residues. V lost 4 bases and J lost 2, with 10 bases in between. CDR3 nucleotide sequence: TGTGCCATCAGTGCCCAGGGGTCCACAGATACGCAGTATTTT. Its protein product is CAISAQGSTDTQYF.

The V call is TRBV7-2, the J call TRBJ2-7, with 11 positions matching TRBD1. The ends lost 5 bases at V and 2 bases at J; junction bases unmatched: 8. The germline CDR1 and CDR2 sequences are SGHTA and FQGNSA. This CDR3 contains 16 residues. Here the CDR3 reads CASSPPGTGGPYEQYF. The CDR3 coding sequence is TGTGCCAGCAGCCCTCCCGGGACAGGGGGACCCTACGAGCAGTACTTC. Looking up the rest from reference TRBV7-2 and TRBJ2-7 gives the full variable domain: GAGVSQSPSNKVTEKGKDVELRCDPISGHTALYWYRQSLGQGLEFLIYFQGNSAPDKSGLPSDRFSAERTGGSVSTLTIQRTQQEDSAVYLCASSPPGTGGPYEQYFGPGTRLTVT.

This clonotype was seen more than once but under ten times. The J gene is TRBJ1-6, the V gene TRBV9; D gene ambiguous. This CDR3 comprises 13 residues. Trimming removed 1 base from V and 8 bases from J, with 7 bases in between. Germline V lookup: CDR1 SGDLS, CDR2 YYNGEE. CDR3 DNA sequence: TGTGCCAGCAGCGTATTCCAGGATTCACCCCTCCACTTT. Its translation is CASSVFQDSPLHF. Full variable domain (outside the CDR3, taken from reference TRBV9 and TRBJ1-6): DSGVTQTPKHLITATGQRVTLRCSPRSGDLSVYWYQQSLDQGLQFLIQYYNGEERAKGNILERFSAQQFPDLHSELNLSSLELGDSALYFCASSVFQDSPLHFGNGTRLTVT.

This clonotype was seen only a few times. This sequence joins TRBV7-2 and TRBJ2-7, with no clear D. The CDR3 is 14 residues long. The V end lost 2 bases, the J end lost 7 bases, and 15 bases lay between the germline ends. Germline V gene data show CDR1 as SGHTA and CDR2 as FQGNSA. CDR3 nucleotide sequence: TGTGCCAGCAGCTTAACGGGTCTGTGGAAAGAGCAGTACTTC. Its protein product is CASSLTGLWKEQYF.

A remark on this clonotype: This sequence may be a read error, since a much larger clone differs from it by one base. The gene calls are TRBV7-9 and TRBJ2-7; D gene ambiguous. Deletions cut 7 bases from V and 0 bases from J, with 1 base between. Germline V gene data show CDR1 as SEHNR and CDR2 as FQNEAQ (reference sequence). CDR3 size: 10 residues. The CDR3 DNA reads TGTGCCAGCATCTCCTACGAGCAGTACTTC. This translates into CASISYEQYF.

As to this clonotype: A junction boundary mismatches the germline segment, possibly from a read error. The genes are TRBV20-1 and TRBJ1-2; 9 nucleotides agree with TRBD1. Per germline, CDR1 DFQATT and CDR2 SNEGSKA (reference sequence). The CDR3 loop spans 15 amino acids. The CDR3 DNA follows: TGCAGTGCTAGAGATGGTGGGACAGGGTCCGGTGGCCACACCTTC. It codes for CSARDGGTGSGGHTF.

The V call is TRBV15, the J call TRBJ2-6, with 9 bases matching TRBD1. The CDR3 loop spans 17 amino acids. V was clipped by 2 bases and J by 0 bases; unmatched bases: 2. Germline CDR1 LNHNV, CDR2 YYDKDF (reference sequence). DNA for the CDR3: TGTGCCACCAGCAGATGGGACAGGGACTCTGGGGCCAACGTCCTGACTTTC. Its protein product is CATSRWDRDSGANVLTF.

In this sample, this clonotype turned up many times. The chain employs TRBV12-3 or TRBV12-4 and TRBJ1-1, with D uncertain. The CDR3 is 13 residues long. With 2 bases removed from V and 1 base from J, the gap between germline ends came to 5 bases. The CDR3 DNA follows: TGTGCCAGCAGTTTAACGGCGAACACTGAAGCTTTCTTT. Translation: CASSLTANTEAFF.

This clonotype was recorded at least ten times. The J gene is TRBJ1-1, the V gene TRBV29-1, with TRBD1 identical over 9 bases. This CDR3 has 15 residues. V shed 5 bases, J shed 1 base, and the junction held 8 bases outside the gene matches. CDR1 and CDR2 (germline): SQVTM, ANQGSEA. The CDR3 spells CSVFRDRVSNTEAFF. The CDR3 region has the DNA TGCAGCGTTTTCAGGGACAGGGTATCGAACACTGAAGCTTTCTTT.

This clonotype was seen many times. The chain is built from TRBV11-2 and TRBJ2-3; D not resolved. Germline CDR1 reads SGHAT; CDR2 reads FQNNGV. V gave up 10 bases and J gave up 0 bases, with 14 bases separating them. CDR3 length: 14 amino acids. The CDR3 loop is CATKGYGSTDTQYF. The CDR3 DNA reads TGTGCCACGAAAGGGTACGGAAGCACAGATACGCAGTATTTT.

This clonotype occurred many times. The rearrangement joins TRBV3-1 to TRBJ2-2; no reliable D call. The CDR3 spans 14 residues. V was pared by 3 bases and J by 4 bases, with 9 bases between. Germline V gene lookup returns CDR1 LGHDT and CDR2 YNNKEL (reference sequence). CDR3 sequence reads: CASSHYPGTGELFF. The DNA of the CDR3 is TGTGCCAGCAGCCACTATCCGGGCACCGGGGAGCTGTTTTTT.

This clonotype was observed many times. This sequence joins TRBV7-3 and TRBJ2-3, with D possibly TRBD2 on 6 matching bases. Trimming removed 4 bases at V and 1 base at J, with 15 bases between. This CDR3 is 16 amino acids long. Germline V gives CDR1 SGHTA, CDR2 FQGTGA. CDR3 protein: CASSSQPGLGTDTQYF. The DNA for the CDR3 is TGTGCCAGCAGCTCCCAGCCGGGACTCGGCACAGATACGCAGTATTTT.

The table lists this clonotype with many counts. The CDR3 DNA sequence: TGTGCCTGTTCAGGAAACACTGAAGCTTTCTTT. Amino acids: CACSGNTEAFF. V and J are TRBV30 and TRBJ1-1; D is uncertain. Germline V CDR1 and CDR2: GTSNPN, SVGIG (reference sequence). The ends were cut back, 6 bases at V and 2 bases at J, with 7 bases in the middle. The length of the CDR3 is 11 residues. Filled out from reference TRBV30 and TRBJ1-1, the complete variable domain reads SQTIHQWPATLVQPVGSPLSLECTVEGTSNPNLYWYRQAAGRGLQLLFYSVGIGQISSEVPQNLSASRPQDRQFILSSKKLLLSDSGFYLCACSGNTEAFFGQGTRLTVV.

The chain recombines TRBV6-2 or TRBV6-3 with TRBJ2-2, with unresolved D. The V gene's germline CDR1 is MNHEY and CDR2 SVGEGT. With 5 bases removed from V and 7 bases from J, the gap between germline ends came to 11 bases. The CDR3 is made up of 13 amino acids. CDR3 in amino acids: CASSELEGGELFF. DNA of the CDR3: TGTGCCAGCAGTGAGTTGGAAGGCGGGGAGCTGTTTTTT.

This clonotype came up many times. This chain links TRBV3-1 with TRBJ2-3, with 8 bases identical to TRBD2. Germline CDR1 is LGHDT and CDR2 is YNNKEL (reference sequence). The CDR3 consists of 14 residues. The V and J ends lost 1 base and 4 bases, in that order; junction bases with no gene match: 1. The CDR3 sequence: CASSQGLAPDTQYF. The DNA for the CDR3 is TGTGCCAGCAGCCAAGGACTAGCGCCAGATACGCAGTATTTT.

This clonotype was observed at least ten times. This rearrangement joins TRBV11-2 to TRBJ2-5, with unresolved D. The CDR3 loop spans 14 amino acids. CDR1 is SGHAT, CDR2 FQNNGV, per germline. Trimming pared 6 bases from V and 0 bases from J, leaving 11 bases between. CDR3 DNA: TGTGCCAGCAGGAAAGATCGGAACCAAGAGACCCAGTACTTC. This gives the protein CASRKDRNQETQYF.